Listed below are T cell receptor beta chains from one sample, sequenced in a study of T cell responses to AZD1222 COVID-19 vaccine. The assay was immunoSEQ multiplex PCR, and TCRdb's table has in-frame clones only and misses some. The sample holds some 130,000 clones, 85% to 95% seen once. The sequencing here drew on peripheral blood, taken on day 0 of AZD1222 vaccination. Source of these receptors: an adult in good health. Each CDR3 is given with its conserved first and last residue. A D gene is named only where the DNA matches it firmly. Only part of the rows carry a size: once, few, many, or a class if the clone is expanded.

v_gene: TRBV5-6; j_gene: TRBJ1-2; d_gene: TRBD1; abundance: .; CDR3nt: TGTGCCAGCAGCCCGGGACAGGGCTATGGCTACACCTTC; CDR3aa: CASSPGQGYGYTF
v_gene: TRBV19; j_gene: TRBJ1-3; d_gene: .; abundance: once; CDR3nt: TGTGCCAGTAGTATAAGGACGGGAAGCTCTGGAAACACCATATATTTT; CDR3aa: CASSIRTGSSGNTIYF
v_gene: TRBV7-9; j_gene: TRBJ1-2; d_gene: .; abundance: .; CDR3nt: TGTGCCAGCAGCTTAAGAGTGTATGGCTACACCTTC; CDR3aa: CASSLRVYGYTF
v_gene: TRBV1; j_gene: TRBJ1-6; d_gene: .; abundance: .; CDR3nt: TGCACCAGCAGCCCCGGGGCCCCCTATAATTCACCCCTCCACTTT; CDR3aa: CTSSPGAPYNSPLHF
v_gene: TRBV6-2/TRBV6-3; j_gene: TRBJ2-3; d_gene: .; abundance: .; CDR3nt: TGTGCCAGCAACCCCGGGAGATCAAGGACAGATACGCAGTATTTT; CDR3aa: CASNPGRSRTDTQYF
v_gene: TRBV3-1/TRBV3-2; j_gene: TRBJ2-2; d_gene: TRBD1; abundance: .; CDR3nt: TGTGCCAGCAGCCACGACAGGGACGGGGAGCTGTTTTTT; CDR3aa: CASSHDRDGELFF
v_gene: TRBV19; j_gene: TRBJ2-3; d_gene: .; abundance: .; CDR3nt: TGTGCCAGTAGTTTCTCCGGGAGTCGAAGCACAGATACGCAGTATTTT; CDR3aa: CASSFSGSRSTDTQYF
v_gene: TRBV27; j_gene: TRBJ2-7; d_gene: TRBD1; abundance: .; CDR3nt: TGTGCCAGCAGTTTGGGCCAGGGGGTGCGCTCCTACGAGCAGTACTTC; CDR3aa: CASSLGQGVRSYEQYF
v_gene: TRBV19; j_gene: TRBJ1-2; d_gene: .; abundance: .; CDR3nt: TGTGCCAGTAGTATAGTAGGTGGGGAATACTATGGCTACACCTTC; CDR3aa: CASSIVGGEYYGYTF
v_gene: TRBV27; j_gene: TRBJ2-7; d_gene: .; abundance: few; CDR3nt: TGTGCCAGCCGATACTCAGAGGGAAACGAGCAGTACTTC; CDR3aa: CASRYSEGNEQYF
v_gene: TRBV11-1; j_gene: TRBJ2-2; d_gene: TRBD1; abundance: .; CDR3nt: TGTGCCAGCAGCCCCGCAGGGGGCGCAACCGGGGAGCTGTTTTTT; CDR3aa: CASSPAGGATGELFF
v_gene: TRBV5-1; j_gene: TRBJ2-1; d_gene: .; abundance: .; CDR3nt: TGCGCCAGCAGCATACGGACTGGGTTTCGCTACAATGAGCAGTTCTTC; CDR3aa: CASSIRTGFRYNEQFF
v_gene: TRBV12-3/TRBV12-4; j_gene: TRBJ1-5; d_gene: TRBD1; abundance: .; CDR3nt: TGTGCCAGCAGCCCAACAGGGGTTCAGCCCCAGCATTTT; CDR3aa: CASSPTGVQPQHF
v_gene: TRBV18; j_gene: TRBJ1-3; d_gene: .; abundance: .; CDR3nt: TGTGCCAGCTCACCCACGGCTGGAAACACCATATATTTT; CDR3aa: CASSPTAGNTIYF
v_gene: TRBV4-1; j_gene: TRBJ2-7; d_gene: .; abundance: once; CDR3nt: TGCGCCAGCAGCCAAGGTTGGGGGCCCTACGAGCAGTACTTC; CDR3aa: CASSQGWGPYEQYF
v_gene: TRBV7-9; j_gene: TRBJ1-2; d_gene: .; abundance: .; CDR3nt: TGTGCCAGCAGCCTCGAGGCTAACTATGGCTACACCTTC; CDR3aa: CASSLEANYGYTF
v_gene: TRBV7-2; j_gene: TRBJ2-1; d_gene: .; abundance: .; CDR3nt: TGTGCCAGCAGCTTAGCGGGAGCCTACAATGAGCAGTTCTTC; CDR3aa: CASSLAGAYNEQFF
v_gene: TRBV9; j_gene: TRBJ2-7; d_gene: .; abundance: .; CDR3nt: TGTGCCAGCAGCGTAGATCCCCCCCGCAGCTCCTACGAGCAGTACTTC; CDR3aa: CASSVDPPRSSYEQYF
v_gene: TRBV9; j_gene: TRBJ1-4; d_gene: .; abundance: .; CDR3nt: TGTGCCAGCAGCCCAGAAGGCAGAACTAATGAAAAACTGTTTTTT; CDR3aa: CASSPEGRTNEKLFF
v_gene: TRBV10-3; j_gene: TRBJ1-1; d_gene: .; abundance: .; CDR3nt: TGTGCCGTCGGGGGCGCGGACACTGAAGCTTTCTTT; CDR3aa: CAVGGADTEAFF
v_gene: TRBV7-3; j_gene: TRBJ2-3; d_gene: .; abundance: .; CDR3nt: TGTGCCAGCAGCCAGGGAGGGGGCGAGGATACGCAGTATTTT; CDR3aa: CASSQGGGEDTQYF
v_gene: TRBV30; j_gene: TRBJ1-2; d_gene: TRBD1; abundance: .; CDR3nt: TGTGCCTGCAAGAAGACAGGGGAAGGCTACACCTTC; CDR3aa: CACKKTGEGYTF
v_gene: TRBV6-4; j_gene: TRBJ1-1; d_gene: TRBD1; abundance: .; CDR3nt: TGTGCCAGCAGTGAGAGACCGGGACAGGGGAACACTGAAGCTTTCTTT; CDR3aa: CASSERPGQGNTEAFF
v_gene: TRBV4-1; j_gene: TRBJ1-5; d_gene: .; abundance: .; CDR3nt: TGCGCCAGCAGCCACTATAGCAATCAGCCCCAGCATTTT; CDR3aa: CASSHYSNQPQHF
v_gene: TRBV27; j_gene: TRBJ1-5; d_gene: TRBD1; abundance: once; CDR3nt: TGTGCCAGCAGTCCCCGGACAGGGGTGAATCAGCCCCAGCATTTT; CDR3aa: CASSPRTGVNQPQHF
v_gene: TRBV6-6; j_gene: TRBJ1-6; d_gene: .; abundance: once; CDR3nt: TGTGCCAGCAAAGCGAGGGTTGATTCACCCCTCCACTTT; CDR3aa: CASKARVDSPLHF
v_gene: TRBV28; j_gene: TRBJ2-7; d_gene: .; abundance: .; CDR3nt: TGTGCCGCAGGAGGTCCTCCCCTCTACGAGCAGTACTTC; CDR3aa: CAAGGPPLYEQYF
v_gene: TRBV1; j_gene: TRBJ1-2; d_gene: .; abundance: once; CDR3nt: TGCACCAGCAGCCAACCTACTCGGGACAGGGGGACAGGCTATGGCTACACCTTC; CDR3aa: CTSSQPTRDRGTGYGYTF
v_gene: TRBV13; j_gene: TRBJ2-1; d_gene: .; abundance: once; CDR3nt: TGTGCCAGCAGCCCCGCCCGAGGGGCTACTGGGCAGTTCTTC; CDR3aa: CASSPARGATGQFF
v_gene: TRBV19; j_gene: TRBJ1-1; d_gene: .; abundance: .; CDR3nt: TGTGCCAGTAGGGAGGGGTGGACTGAAGCTTTCTTT; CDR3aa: CASREGWTEAFF
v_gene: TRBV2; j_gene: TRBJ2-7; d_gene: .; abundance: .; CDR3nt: TGTGCCAGCAGAATTGTCCGCGGGCCCCGGGGCGAGCAGTACTTC; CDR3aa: CASRIVRGPRGEQYF
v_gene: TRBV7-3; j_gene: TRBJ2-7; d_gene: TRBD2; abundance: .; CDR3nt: TGTGCCAGCAGCCAAGGGGCTAGCGGGGGCGAGCAGTACTTC; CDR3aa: CASSQGASGGEQYF
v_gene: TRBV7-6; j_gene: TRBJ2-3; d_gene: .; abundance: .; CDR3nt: TGTGCCAGCAGCTTAAGGTCTAGCACAGATACGCAGTATTTT; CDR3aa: CASSLRSSTDTQYF
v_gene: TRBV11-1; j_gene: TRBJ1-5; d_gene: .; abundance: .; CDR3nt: TGTGCCAGCAGCTTGGGACCCGGTGAGGGTCAGCCCCAGCATTTT; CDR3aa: CASSLGPGEGQPQHF
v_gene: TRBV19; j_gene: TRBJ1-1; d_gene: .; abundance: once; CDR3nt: TGTGCCAGCGGCGGGGTAATGAACACTGAAGCTTTCTTT; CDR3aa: CASGGVMNTEAFF
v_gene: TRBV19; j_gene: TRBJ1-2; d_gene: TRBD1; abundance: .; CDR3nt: TGTGCCAGTAGTCCTCGGGACAGCAACGTAGCTAACTATGGCTACACCTTC; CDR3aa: CASSPRDSNVANYGYTF
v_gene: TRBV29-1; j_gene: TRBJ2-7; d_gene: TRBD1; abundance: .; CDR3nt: TGCAGCGTGAAGGACAGGGGAGGAAGATGGGAGCAGTACTTC; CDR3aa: CSVKDRGGRWEQYF
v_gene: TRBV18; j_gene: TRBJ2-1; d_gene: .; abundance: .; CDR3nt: TGTGCCAGCTCACGGGATCAGCGCGGTTCCTACAATGAGCAGTTCTTC; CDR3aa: CASSRDQRGSYNEQFF
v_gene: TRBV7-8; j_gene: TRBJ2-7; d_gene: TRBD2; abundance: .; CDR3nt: TGTGCCAGCAGCTTAGCGGCGGGAGCTTACGAGCAGTACTTC; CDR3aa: CASSLAAGAYEQYF
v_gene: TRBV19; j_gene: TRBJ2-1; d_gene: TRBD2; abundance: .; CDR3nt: TGTGCCAGTCAAACTAGCGGGGGGGGTGAGCAGTTCTTC; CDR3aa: CASQTSGGGEQFF
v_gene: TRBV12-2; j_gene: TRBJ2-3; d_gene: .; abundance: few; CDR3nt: TGTGCAAGTCGCTTAGCGCAGGGTACAGATACGCAGTATTTT; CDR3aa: CASRLAQGTDTQYF
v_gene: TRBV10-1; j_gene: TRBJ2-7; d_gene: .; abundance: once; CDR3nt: TGCGCCAGCATTTTGTTAGAGCAGTACTTC; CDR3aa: CASILLEQYF
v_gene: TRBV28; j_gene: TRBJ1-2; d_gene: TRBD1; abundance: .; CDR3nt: TGTGCCAGCAGACGAAGGACAGGGGGCAACTATGGCTACACCTTC; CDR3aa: CASRRRTGGNYGYTF
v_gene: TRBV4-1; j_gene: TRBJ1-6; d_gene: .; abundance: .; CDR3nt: TGCGCCAGCAGCCAAGATGAATCACCCCTCCACTTT; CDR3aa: CASSQDESPLHF
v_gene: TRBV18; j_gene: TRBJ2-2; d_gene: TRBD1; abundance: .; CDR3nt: TGTGCCAGCTCACCTGGGACAGGGGACACCGGGGAGCTGTTTTTT; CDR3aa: CASSPGTGDTGELFF
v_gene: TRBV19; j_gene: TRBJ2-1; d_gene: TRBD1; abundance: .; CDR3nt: TGTGCCAGTATGAACAGGGGGTGGAATGAGCAGTTCTTC; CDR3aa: CASMNRGWNEQFF
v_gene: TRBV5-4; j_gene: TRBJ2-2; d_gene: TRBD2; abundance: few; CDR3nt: TGTGCCAGCAGCACCGGAGCGGGCGGGAGCACCGGGGAGCTGTTTTTT; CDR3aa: CASSTGAGGSTGELFF
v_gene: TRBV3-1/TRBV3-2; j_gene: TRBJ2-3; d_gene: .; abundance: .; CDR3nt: TGTGCCAGCAACCAAGGGGGTAAGGGCACAGATACGCAGTATTTT; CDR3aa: CASNQGGKGTDTQYF
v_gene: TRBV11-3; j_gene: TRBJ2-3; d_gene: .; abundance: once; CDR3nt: TGTGCCAGCAGCTTAGATCCCACTAGCACAGATACGCAGTATTTT; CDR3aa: CASSLDPTSTDTQYF
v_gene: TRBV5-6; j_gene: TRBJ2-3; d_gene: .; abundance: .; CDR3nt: TGTGCCAGCAGCTTGAAAGGGGTGGATACGCAGTATTTT; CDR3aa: CASSLKGVDTQYF
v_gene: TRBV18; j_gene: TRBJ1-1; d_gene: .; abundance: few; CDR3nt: TGTGCCAGCTCACCAGGGAGGGGGACTGAAGCTTTCTTT; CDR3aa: CASSPGRGTEAFF
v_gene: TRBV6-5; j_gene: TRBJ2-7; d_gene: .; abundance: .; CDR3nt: TGTGCCAGCAGTTACCGGGCAGGGAACTACGAGCAGTACTTC; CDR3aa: CASSYRAGNYEQYF
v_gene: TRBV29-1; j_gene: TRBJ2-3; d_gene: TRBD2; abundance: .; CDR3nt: TGCAGCGTGGGACTAGCGGGAGGGCCGTGGGATACGCAGTATTTT; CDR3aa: CSVGLAGGPWDTQYF
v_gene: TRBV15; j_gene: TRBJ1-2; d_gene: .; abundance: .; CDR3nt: TGTGCCACCAGCAGAGAAACGACCAGAGGGGCAGGTGGCTACACCTTC; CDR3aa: CATSRETTRGAGGYTF
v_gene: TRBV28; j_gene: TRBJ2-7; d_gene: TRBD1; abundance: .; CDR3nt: TGTGCCAGCAGATTCACAGGGGCCGAGCAGTACTTC; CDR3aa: CASRFTGAEQYF
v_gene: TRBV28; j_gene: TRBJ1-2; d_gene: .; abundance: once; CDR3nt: TGTGCCAGCAGACCCACGGGGGTCTATGGCTACACCTTC; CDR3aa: CASRPTGVYGYTF
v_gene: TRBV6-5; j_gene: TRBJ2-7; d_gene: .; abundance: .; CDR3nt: TGTGCCAGCAGTTACCGGGTAGGGGACGAGCAGTACTTC; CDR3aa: CASSYRVGDEQYF
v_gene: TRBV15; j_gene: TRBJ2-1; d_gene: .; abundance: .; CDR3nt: TGTGCCACCAGCAGAGCGTTGGGGAGTGAGCAGTTCTTC; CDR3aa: CATSRALGSEQFF